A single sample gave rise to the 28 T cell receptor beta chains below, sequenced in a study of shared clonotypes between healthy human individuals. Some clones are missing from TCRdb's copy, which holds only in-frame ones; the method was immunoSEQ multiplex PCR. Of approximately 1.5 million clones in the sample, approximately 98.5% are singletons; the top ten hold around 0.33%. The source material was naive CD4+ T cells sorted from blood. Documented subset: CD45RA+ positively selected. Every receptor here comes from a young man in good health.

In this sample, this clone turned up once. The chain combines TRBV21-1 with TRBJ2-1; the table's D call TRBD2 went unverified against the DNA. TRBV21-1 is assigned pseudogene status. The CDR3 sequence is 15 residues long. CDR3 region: CASSNGTSRNNEQFF. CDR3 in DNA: TGTGCCAGCAGCAACGGGACTAGCAGAAACAATGAGCAGTTCTTC.

This CDR3 is CASSELDRISGNTIYF. The CDR3 DNA reads as TGTGCCAGCAGCGAGCTCGACAGGATCTCTGGAAACACCATATATTTT. This sequence joins TRBV25-1 and TRBJ1-3; D is possibly TRBD1 (6 bases). Trimming pared 6 bases from V and 0 bases from J, leaving 15 bases between. This CDR3 has 16 amino acids. Germline V gives CDR1 MGHDK, CDR2 SYGVNS.

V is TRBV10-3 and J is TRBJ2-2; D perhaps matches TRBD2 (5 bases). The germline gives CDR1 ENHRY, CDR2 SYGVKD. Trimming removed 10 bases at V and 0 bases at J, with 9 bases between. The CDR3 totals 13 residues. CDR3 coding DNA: TGTGCCAGTGAGGGCCCGAACACCGGGGAGCTGTTTTTT. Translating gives CASEGPNTGELFF.

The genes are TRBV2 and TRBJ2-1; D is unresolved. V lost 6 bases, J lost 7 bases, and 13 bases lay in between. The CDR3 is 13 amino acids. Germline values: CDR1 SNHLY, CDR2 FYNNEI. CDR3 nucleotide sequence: TGTGCCAGCAGCTTCGAACTCGGTAATGAGCAGTTCTTC. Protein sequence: CASSFELGNEQFF.

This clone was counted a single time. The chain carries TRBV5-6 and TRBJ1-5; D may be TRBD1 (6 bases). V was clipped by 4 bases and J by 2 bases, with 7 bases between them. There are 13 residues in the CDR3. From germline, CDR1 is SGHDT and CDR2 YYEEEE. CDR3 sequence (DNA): TGTGCCAGCAGCCGGACAGGCAATCAGCCCCAGCATTTT. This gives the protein CASSRTGNQPQHF.

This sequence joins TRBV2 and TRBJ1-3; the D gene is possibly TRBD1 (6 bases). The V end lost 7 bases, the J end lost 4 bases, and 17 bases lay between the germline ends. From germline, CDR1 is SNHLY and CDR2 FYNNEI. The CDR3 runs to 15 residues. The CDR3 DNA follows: TGTGCCAGCACACGGGACACCTTTACGGGAAACACCATATATTTT. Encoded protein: CASTRDTFTGNTIYF.

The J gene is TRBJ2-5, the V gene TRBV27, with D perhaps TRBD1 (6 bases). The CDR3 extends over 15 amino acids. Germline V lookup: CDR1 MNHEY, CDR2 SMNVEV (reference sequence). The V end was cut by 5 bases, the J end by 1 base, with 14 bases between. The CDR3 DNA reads TGTGCCAGCAGTACCGGGACAAGGAGCCAAGAGACCCAGTACTTC. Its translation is CASSTGTRSQETQYF.

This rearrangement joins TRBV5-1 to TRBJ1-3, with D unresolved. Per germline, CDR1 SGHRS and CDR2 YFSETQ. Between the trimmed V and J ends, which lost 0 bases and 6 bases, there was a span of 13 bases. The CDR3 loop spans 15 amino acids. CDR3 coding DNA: TGCGCCAGCAGCTTGGCTACCGGGAGGGAAAACACCATATATTTT. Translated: CASSLATGRENTIYF.

CDR3 coding DNA: TGTGCCAGCAGTGATACTAGCGGGAGTCCCCTCGGGGAGCTGTTTTTT. Its translation: CASSDTSGSPLGELFF. The chain is built from TRBV25-1 and TRBJ2-2; 11 bases agree with TRBD2. V trimming: 3 bases; J trimming: 7 bases; junction bases outside the gene matches: 7. Germline CDR1 MGHDK, CDR2 SYGVNS. This CDR3 is built from 16 residues.

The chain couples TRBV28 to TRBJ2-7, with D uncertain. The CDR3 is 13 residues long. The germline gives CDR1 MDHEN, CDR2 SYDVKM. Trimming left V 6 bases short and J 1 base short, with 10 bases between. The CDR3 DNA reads TGTGCCAGCAGGGCGGCAGGATCCTACGAGCAGTACTTC. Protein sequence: CASRAAGSYEQYF.

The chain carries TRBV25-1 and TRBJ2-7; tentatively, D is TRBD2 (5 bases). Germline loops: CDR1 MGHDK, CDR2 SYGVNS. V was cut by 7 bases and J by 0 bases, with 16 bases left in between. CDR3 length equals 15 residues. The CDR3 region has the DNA TGTGCCAGCACCGGAGGACGCGGGCCCTCCTACGAGCAGTACTTC. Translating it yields CASTGGRGPSYEQYF.

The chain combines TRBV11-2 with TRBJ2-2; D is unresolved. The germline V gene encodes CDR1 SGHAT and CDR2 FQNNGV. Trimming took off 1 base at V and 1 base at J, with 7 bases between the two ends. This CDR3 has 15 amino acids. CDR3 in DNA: TGTGCCAGCAGCTTAGGGATACGGAACACCGGGGAGCTGTTTTTT. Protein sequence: CASSLGIRNTGELFF.

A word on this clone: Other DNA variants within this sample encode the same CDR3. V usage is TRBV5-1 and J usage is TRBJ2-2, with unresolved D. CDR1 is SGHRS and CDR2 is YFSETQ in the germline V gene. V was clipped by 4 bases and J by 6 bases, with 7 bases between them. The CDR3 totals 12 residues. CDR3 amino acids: CASSLAAGELFF. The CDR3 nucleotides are TGCGCCAGCAGCCTTGCCGCCGGGGAGCTGTTTTTT.

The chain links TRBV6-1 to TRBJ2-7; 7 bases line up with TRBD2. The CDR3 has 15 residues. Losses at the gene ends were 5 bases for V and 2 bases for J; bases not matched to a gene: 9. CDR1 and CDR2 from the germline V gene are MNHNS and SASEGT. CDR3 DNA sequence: TGTGCCAGCAGTACAAACCCACTAGCGACCTACGAGCAGTACTTC. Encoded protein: CASSTNPLATYEQYF.

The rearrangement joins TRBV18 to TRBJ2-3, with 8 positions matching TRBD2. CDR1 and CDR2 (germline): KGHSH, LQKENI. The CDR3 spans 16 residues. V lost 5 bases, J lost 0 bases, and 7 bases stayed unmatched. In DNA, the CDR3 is TGTGCCAGCTCAACAACTAGCGGTTATAGCACAGATACGCAGTATTTT. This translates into CASSTTSGYSTDTQYF.

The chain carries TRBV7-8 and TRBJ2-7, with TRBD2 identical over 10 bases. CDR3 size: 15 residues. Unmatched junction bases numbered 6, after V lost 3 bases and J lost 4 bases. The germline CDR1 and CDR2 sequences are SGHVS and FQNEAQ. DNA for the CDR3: TGTGCCAGCAGCTTTCGACTAGCGGGCTTATACGAGCAGTACTTC. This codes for CASSFRLAGLYEQYF.

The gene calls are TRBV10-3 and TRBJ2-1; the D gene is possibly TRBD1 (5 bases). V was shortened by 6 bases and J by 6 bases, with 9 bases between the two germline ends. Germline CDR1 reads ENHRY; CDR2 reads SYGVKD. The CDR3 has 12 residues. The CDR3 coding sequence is TGTGCCATCAGAACAGGCTTCAATGAGCAGTTCTTC. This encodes CAIRTGFNEQFF.

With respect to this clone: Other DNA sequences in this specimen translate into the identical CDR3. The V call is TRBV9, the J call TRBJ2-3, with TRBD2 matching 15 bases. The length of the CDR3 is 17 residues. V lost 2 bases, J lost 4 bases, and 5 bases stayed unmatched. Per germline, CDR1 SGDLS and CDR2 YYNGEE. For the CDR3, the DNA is TGTGCCAGCAGCGTGGGACTAGCGGGGGGAGGGGCAGATACGCAGTATTTT. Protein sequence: CASSVGLAGGGADTQYF.

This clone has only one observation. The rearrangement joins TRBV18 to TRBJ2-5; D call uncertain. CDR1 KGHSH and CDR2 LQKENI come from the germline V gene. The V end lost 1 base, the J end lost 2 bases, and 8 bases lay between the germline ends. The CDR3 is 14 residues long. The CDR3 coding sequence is TGTGCCAGCTCACCACAGGAGAGACAAGAGACCCAGTACTTC. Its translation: CASSPQERQETQYF.

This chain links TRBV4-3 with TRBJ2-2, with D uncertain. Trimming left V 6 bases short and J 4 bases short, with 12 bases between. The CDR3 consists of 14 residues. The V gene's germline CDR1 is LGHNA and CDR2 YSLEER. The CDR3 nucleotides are TGCGCCAGCAGGGTTAGGTTGGTCACCGGGGAGCTGTTTTTT. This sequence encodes CASRVRLVTGELFF.

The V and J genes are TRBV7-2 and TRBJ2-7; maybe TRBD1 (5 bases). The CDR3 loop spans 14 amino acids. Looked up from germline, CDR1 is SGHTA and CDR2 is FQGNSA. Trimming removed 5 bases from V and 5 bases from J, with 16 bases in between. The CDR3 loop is CASSLTGPRDEQYF. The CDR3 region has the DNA TGTGCCAGCAGCCTTACCGGGCCCAGGGACGAGCAGTACTTC. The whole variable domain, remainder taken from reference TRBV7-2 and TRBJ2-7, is GAGVSQSPSNKVTEKGKDVELRCDPISGHTALYWYRQSLGQGLEFLIYFQGNSAPDKSGLPSDRFSAERTGGSVSTLTIQRTQQEDSAVYLCASSLTGPRDEQYFGPGTRLTVT.

This chain's CDR3 is CASSDPAYGYTF. The DNA for the CDR3 is TGTGCCAGCAGCGACCCGGCATATGGCTACACCTTC. The chain is built from TRBV6-6 and TRBJ1-2; no reliable D call. Germline CDR1 is MNHNY and CDR2 is SVGAGI (reference sequence). The CDR3 runs 12 residues. V lost 6 bases and J 5 bases, leaving 10 bases between the germline ends.

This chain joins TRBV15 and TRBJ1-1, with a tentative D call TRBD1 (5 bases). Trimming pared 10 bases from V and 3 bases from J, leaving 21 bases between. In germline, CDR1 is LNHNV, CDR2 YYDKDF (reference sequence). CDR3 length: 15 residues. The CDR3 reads CAIQTAGLMDTEAFF. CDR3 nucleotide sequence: TGTGCCATACAGACCGCGGGACTCATGGACACTGAAGCTTTCTTT.

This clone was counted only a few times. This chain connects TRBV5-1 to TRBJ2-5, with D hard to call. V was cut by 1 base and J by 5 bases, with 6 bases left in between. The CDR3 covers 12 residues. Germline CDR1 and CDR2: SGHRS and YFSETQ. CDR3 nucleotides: TGCGCCAGCAGCTTGTTCTCGGAGACCCAGTACTTC. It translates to CASSLFSETQYF.

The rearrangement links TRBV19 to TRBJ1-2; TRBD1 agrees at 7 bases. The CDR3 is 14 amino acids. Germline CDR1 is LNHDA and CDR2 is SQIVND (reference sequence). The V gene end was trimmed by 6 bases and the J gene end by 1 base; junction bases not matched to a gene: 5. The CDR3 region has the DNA TGTGCCAGTAGGCGCACAGGGGTTAACTATGGCTACACCTTC. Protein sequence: CASRRTGVNYGYTF.

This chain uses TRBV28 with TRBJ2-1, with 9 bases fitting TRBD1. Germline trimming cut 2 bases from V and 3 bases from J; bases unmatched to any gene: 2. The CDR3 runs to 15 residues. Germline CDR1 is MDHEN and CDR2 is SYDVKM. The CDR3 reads CASSLGDRDYNEQFF. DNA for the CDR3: TGTGCCAGCAGTTTAGGGGACAGGGACTACAATGAGCAGTTCTTC.

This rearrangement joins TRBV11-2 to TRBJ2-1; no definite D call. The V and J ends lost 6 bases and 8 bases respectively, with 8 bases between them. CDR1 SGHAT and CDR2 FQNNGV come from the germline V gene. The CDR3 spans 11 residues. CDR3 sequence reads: CASSLWYEQFF. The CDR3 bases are TGTGCCAGCAGTTTATGGTATGAGCAGTTCTTC. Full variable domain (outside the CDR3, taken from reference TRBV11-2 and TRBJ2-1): EAGVAQSPRYKIIEKRQSVAFWCNPISGHATLYWYQQILGQGPKLLIQFQNNGVVDDSQLPKDRFSAERLKGVDSTLKIQPAKLEDSAVYLCASSLWYEQFFGPGTRLTVL.

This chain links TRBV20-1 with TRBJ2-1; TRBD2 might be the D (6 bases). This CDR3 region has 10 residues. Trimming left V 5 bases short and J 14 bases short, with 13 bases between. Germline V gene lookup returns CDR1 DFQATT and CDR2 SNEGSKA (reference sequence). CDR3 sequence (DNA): TGCAGTGCTTACCGGGACTCAGAGTTCTTC. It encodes CSAYRDSEFF.